A single sample is the source of the 18 T cell receptor beta chains below, sequenced in a study of cytomegalovirus exposure and HLA in healthy donors. The PCR employed 60 Vbeta primers together with 13 Jbeta primers. Profiling relied on immunoSEQ multiplex PCR, and the TCRdb table lists in-frame clones only, not all of them. The repertoire holds 150,000 to 200,000 clones, with 55% to 80% as singletons. The sequenced material came from PBMCs. The receptors stem from a woman under 30 in good health and CMV-seropositive.

DNA of the CDR3: TGTGCCAGCAGTCATCACAGGGGCCCTAAGGGTACTGAAGCTTTCTTT. It is translated as CASSHHRGPKGTEAFF. V and J are TRBV28 and TRBJ1-1; TRBD1 matches at 7 bases. The CDR3 length is 16 residues. Germline V lookup: CDR1 MDHEN, CDR2 SYDVKM. V dropped 5 bases and J dropped 5; count of bases not matched to a gene: 14. The variable domain in full, completed from reference TRBV28 and TRBJ1-1, reads DVKVTQSSRYLVKRTGEKVFLECVQDMDHENMFWYRQDPGLGLRLIYFSYDVKMKEKGDIPEGYSVSREKKERFSLILESASTNQTSMYLCASSHHRGPKGTEAFFGQGTRLTVV.

The chain uses TRBV12-1 and TRBJ2-7; TRBD2 is taken as the D call from the table, unchecked against the DNA. TRBV12-1 is a recognized pseudogene. The CDR3 is 14 residues long. The CDR3 is CASSFREAAYEQYF. CDR3 nucleotides: TGTGCCAGCAGCTTTCGGGAGGCAGCCTACGAGCAGTACTTC.

The rearrangement links TRBV27 to TRBJ1-2; no reliable D call. The V and J ends lost 0 bases and 3 bases respectively, with 11 bases between them. This CDR3 is built from 15 residues. Germline V CDR1 and CDR2: MNHEY, SMNVEV (reference sequence). The CDR3 nucleotides read TGTGCCAGCAGTTTATCACCACCGGGGTACTATGGCTACACCTTC. Its protein product is CASSLSPPGYYGYTF.

Of note for this clone: One end of the junction does not line up with germline, which may come from a read error. The chain has TRBV7-7 and TRBJ2-5; TRBD2 is a possible D gene (5 bases). Germline CDR1 reads SSHAT; CDR2 reads FNYEAQ (reference sequence). The CDR3 consists of 16 residues. The CDR3 loop is CASSYVLGSPGETQYF. In nucleotides, the CDR3 is TGTGCTAGCAGCTATGTCCTTGGGTCGCCGGGGGAGACCCAGTACTTC.

The rearrangement links TRBV30 to TRBJ1-6; the D is unclear. This CDR3 has 14 residues. V dropped 0 bases and J dropped 7 bases, with 10 bases sitting between them. Germline-derived CDR1 and CDR2 are GTSNPN and SVGIG (reference sequence). CDR3 region: CAWSVPVWNSPLHF. The CDR3 nucleotides are TGTGCCTGGAGTGTACCGGTTTGGAATTCACCCCTCCACTTT.

The gene calls are TRBV21-1 and TRBJ2-7; the listed D gene, TRBD2, was not tested against the DNA. TRBV21-1 is a pseudogene locus. This CDR3 contains 16 residues. The CDR3 bases are TGTGCCAGCAATCCGATTAGCGGGGAGGTTCCCTACGAGCAGTACTTC. Translated: CASNPISGEVPYEQYF.

This clone was picked up a small number of times. CDR3 sequence (DNA): TGTGCCAGCAGCTCCACTGAGGGGGCCCCGACGCCCCAGCATTTT. Protein product: CASSSTEGAPTPQHF. The chain carries TRBV4-2 and TRBJ1-5; TRBD1 aligns across 7 bases. This CDR3 is 15 amino acids long. V lost 5 bases, J lost 9 bases, and 13 bases stayed unmatched. Germline assignment: CDR1 LGHNA and CDR2 YNFKEQ.

This clone was detected only a few times. The rearrangement joins TRBV19 to TRBJ2-1; 8 positions match TRBD1. The germline V gene encodes CDR1 LNHDA and CDR2 SQIVND (reference sequence). The CDR3 loop spans 11 amino acids. V lost 10 bases, J lost 14 bases, and 10 bases stayed unmatched. CDR3 DNA: TGTGCCACCCGAGGCGAGGGACAGGAGTTCTTC. It encodes CATRGEGQEFF.

Regarding this clone: This same CDR3 is encoded by further DNA sequences in the sample. The V gene is TRBV5-6, the J gene TRBJ2-5; the D is unclear. CDR1 and CDR2 from the germline V gene are SGHDT and YYEEEE. V dropped 2 bases and J dropped 4 bases, with 3 bases sitting between them. The CDR3 has 11 amino acids. The CDR3 sequence: CASSFGETQYF. CDR3 sequence (DNA): TGTGCCAGCAGCTTCGGAGAGACCCAGTACTTC.

J is TRBJ2-7 and V is TRBV7-2, with 15 bases fitting TRBD2. CDR3 size: 18 residues. Germline V CDR1 and CDR2: SGHTA, FQGNSA. Trimming at V came to 5 bases and at J to 0 bases, leaving 8 bases not matched to a gene. CDR3 loop: CASSRPGTSGRSSYEQYF. The CDR3, as DNA: TGTGCCAGCAGCCGACCCGGGACTAGCGGGAGGAGCTCCTACGAGCAGTACTTC.

The chain employs TRBV7-2 and TRBJ1-2; maybe TRBD1 (5 bases). The V and J ends lost 4 bases and 8 bases respectively, with 23 bases between them. Germline-derived CDR1 and CDR2 are SGHTA and FQGNSA. The CDR3 has 16 residues. Here the CDR3 reads CASSSSGTPFGRGYTF. The CDR3 nucleotides are TGTGCCAGCAGCTCCTCCGGGACCCCCTTCGGGAGGGGCTACACCTTC.

The rearrangement joins TRBV19 to TRBJ1-5, with D possibly TRBD1 on 6 matching bases. Trimming removed 5 bases at V and 6 bases at J, with 14 bases between. The CDR3 extends over 14 amino acids. CDR1 is LNHDA and CDR2 is SQIVND in the germline V gene (reference sequence). CDR3: CASSVLQGFQPQHF. The CDR3 DNA is TGTGCCAGTAGTGTCCTACAGGGTTTTCAGCCCCAGCATTTT.

The gene calls are TRBV6-1 and TRBJ1-5; 7 bases agree with TRBD1. The CDR3 has 12 amino acids. With V trimmed by 9 bases and J by 5 bases, 4 bases remained unmatched. From germline, CDR1 is MNHNS and CDR2 SASEGT. CDR3 coding DNA: TGTGCCAGGAGGGACAGAGATCAGCCCCAGCATTTT. It encodes CARRDRDQPQHF.

This rearrangement joins TRBV5-1 to TRBJ2-3, with a possible D match to TRBD2 (6 bases). V lost 4 bases and J 0 bases, leaving 9 bases between the germline ends. The germline CDR1 and CDR2 sequences are SGHRS and YFSETQ. The CDR3 runs 14 residues. The CDR3 sequence: CASSPGTSTDTQYF. DNA of the CDR3: TGCGCCAGCAGCCCCGGGACTAGCACAGATACGCAGTATTTT.

V gene TRBV9 combines with J gene TRBJ2-7, with 7 positions matching TRBD1. Per germline, CDR1 SGDLS and CDR2 YYNGEE. The CDR3 is made up of 16 amino acids. V trimming: 3 bases; J trimming: 3 bases; junction bases outside the gene matches: 12. CDR3 bases: TGTGCCAGCAGCGCCGATCCCTACGGGACAGTCTACGAGCAGTACTTC. Encoded protein: CASSADPYGTVYEQYF.

A single count supports this clone. This chain links TRBV28 with TRBJ2-7; TRBD2 might be the D (5 bases). Trimming removed 5 bases from V and 3 bases from J, with 8 bases in between. Looked up from germline, CDR1 is MDHEN and CDR2 is SYDVKM. The CDR3 extends over 12 amino acids. The CDR3 sequence is CASSRGGYEQYF. In DNA, the CDR3 is TGTGCCAGCAGTCGGGGTGGCTACGAGCAGTACTTC. The full variable domain, with the rest looked up from reference TRBV28 and TRBJ2-7, is DVKVTQSSRYLVKRTGEKVFLECVQDMDHENMFWYRQDPGLGLRLIYFSYDVKMKEKGDIPEGYSVSREKKERFSLILESASTNQTSMYLCASSRGGYEQYFGPGTRLTVT.

The chain recombines TRBV5-1 with TRBJ1-1; weak D call: TRBD1 (5 bases). Trimming removed 0 bases from V and 2 bases from J, with 11 bases in between. The CDR3 totals 15 residues. CDR1 and CDR2 (germline): SGHRS, YFSETQ. In DNA, the CDR3 is TGCGCCAGCAGCTTGGAGTCGGACATAAACACTGAAGCTTTCTTT. This translates into CASSLESDINTEAFF.

This chain uses TRBV19 with TRBJ1-2; possible D gene TRBD1, 6 bases. With 3 bases removed from V and 9 bases from J, the gap between germline ends came to 17 bases. Looked up from germline, CDR1 is LNHDA and CDR2 is SQIVND (reference sequence). The CDR3 contains 14 residues. CDR3 sequence reads: CASSMQGSAGSYTF. CDR3 nucleotide sequence: TGTGCCAGTAGTATGCAGGGGAGTGCAGGGAGCTACACCTTC. Full variable domain (remainder filled in from reference TRBV19 and TRBJ1-2): DGGITQSPKYLFRKEGQNVTLSCEQNLNHDAMYWYRQDPGQGLRLIYYSQIVNDFQKGDIAEGYSVSREKKESFPLTVTSAQKNPTAFYLCASSMQGSAGSYTFGSGTRLTVV.